This TCR beta chain was identified during a study of blood T cell repertoires in COVID-19. The germline CDR1 and CDR2 sequences are SGHNT and YYREEE (reference sequence). V shed 4 bases and J 4 bases; nucleotides not matched to a gene: 9. This CDR3 has 17 residues. Using immunoSEQ multiplex PCR, the repertoire was profiled, and TCRdb retains in-frame clones only, with some absent. The data hold some 330,000 clones, with over 75% observed a single time. Participants had their cohort set by participant-reported clinical history. The sample was PBMCs or T cells enriched from blood (not recorded which). J is TRBJ2-2 and V is TRBV5-4, with 11 bases lining up with TRBD2. The TCR was taken from a man aged 25-40 years who had recovered from COVID-19. The CDR3 DNA follows: TGTGCCAGCAGCAGGGGACTAGCGGAGGGCGTCACCGGGGAGCTGTTTTTT. It yields the protein CASSRGLAEGVTGELFF. The full variable domain, its missing parts supplied by reference TRBV5-4 and TRBJ2-2, is ETGVTQSPTHLIKTRGQQVTLRCSSQSGHNTVSWYQQALGQGPQFIFQYYREEENGRGNFPPRFSGLQFPNYSSELNVNALELDDSALYLCASSRGLAEGVTGELFFGEGSRLTVL.